This is a list of T cell receptor beta chains from one sample in a study of graft-versus-host responses after intestinal transplantation. Sequencing used immunoSEQ multiplex PCR; TCRdb keeps in-frame clones, though not all of them. The table has 6,500 to 8,500 clones, about 64% seen once. Source: ileum tissue, taken around 50 days after transplant. The receptors come from a human patient who received an intestinal transplant, so some T cells may come from the graft donor. The CDR3 runs from the conserved cysteine through the conserved F or W. Size is stated for part of the rows, as once, few or many counts, or as a class when the clone is expanded.

clone_size | j_call | v_call | cdr3_aa
few | TRBJ2-1 | TRBV27 | CASSLGAGGHNEQFF
. | TRBJ2-5 | TRBV4-2 | CASSQVPSGTSGGWGQETQYF
. | TRBJ2-5 | TRBV2 | CASKWRGAGETQYF
. | TRBJ1-5 | TRBV19 | CASRMDRGQNQPQHF
. | TRBJ2-1 | TRBV6-5 | CASSLRNEQFF
. | TRBJ2-5 | TRBV9 | CASSVGGGLETQYF
. | TRBJ2-3 | TRBV5-4 | CASSFPSGGSSTDTQYF
. | TRBJ1-3 | TRBV7-2 | CASSLYAGRRSGNTIYF
. | TRBJ2-1 | TRBV9 | CASSTPAGLGPYNEQFF
. | TRBJ1-5 | TRBV7-2 | CASSWDRNQPQHF
. | TRBJ2-2 | TRBV19 | CASIKKTGGAMDTGELFF
few | TRBJ1-4 | TRBV9 | CASGETGSREKLFF
. | TRBJ2-2 | TRBV2 | CAIQDRLNTGELFF
. | TRBJ1-1 | TRBV5-1 | CASSFPPAGEAFF
. | TRBJ2-5 | TRBV21-1 | CASSKSVSGGSLQETQYF
. | TRBJ2-1 | TRBV4-1 | CASSHPGTGLFYEQFF
medium-sized | TRBJ2-1 | TRBV7-3 | CASSSSLAGGQFF
once | TRBJ2-5 | TRBV4-3 | CASSQDLVAETQYF
. | TRBJ1-4 | TRBV7-9 | CASSWARGMDEKLFF
. | TRBJ1-3 | TRBV7-2 | CASSPTPGLGNTIYF
. | TRBJ1-6 | TRBV25-1 | CASRTGRSYNSPLHF
. | TRBJ2-3 | TRBV6-6 | CASSYRTSSQYF
. | TRBJ2-5 | TRBV2 | CASSGTERGFRETQYF
. | TRBJ1-5 | TRBV5-4 | CASSLGSGAGQPQHF
. | TRBJ2-2 | TRBV19 | CASSPGRPRLAGDTGELFF
. | TRBJ1-1 | TRBV19 | CASSIGTGNTEAFF
. | TRBJ2-2 | TRBV4-3 | CASSQDDRATGELFF
. | TRBJ1-3 | TRBV5-6 | CASSGTGALGNTIYF
. | TRBJ2-3 | TRBV5-6 | CASSPNGNRGTDTQYF
large | TRBJ2-2 | TRBV11-3 | CASSGHTGNTGELFF
. | TRBJ2-5 | TRBV6-1 | CASSEDPRQAGEETQYF
. | TRBJ2-2 | TRBV7-2 | CASSLAIFQANTGELFF
. | TRBJ2-5 | TRBV7-8 | CASSLGSGQGVETQYF
few | TRBJ1-1 | TRBV28 | CASSPETGSYTEAFF
few | TRBJ2-3 | TRBV19 | CASSIVGAVGTDTQYF
. | TRBJ2-3 | TRBV28 | CASSLFGGATSGDLTDTQYF
few | TRBJ2-3 | TRBV6-6 | CASSSTFLGGTQYF
. | TRBJ1-2 | TRBV4-2 | CASSQDGQNYGYTF
medium-sized | TRBJ2-2 | TRBV18 | CASSPRDRNTGELFF
. | TRBJ2-1 | TRBV7-2 | CASSLSGGFWDEQFF
. | TRBJ2-3 | TRBV4-2 | CASSQDLVRAPDTQYF
. | TRBJ1-1 | TRBV7-9 | CAITTGSGRGITEAFF
. | TRBJ1-1 | TRBV4-1 | CASSHVGGGYTEAFF
. | TRBJ2-2 | TRBV4-3 | CASSHRILTGELFF
few | TRBJ1-1 | TRBV6-5 | CASSPLLNTEAFF
once | TRBJ1-6 | TRBV25-1 | CASSELGFQGNSPLHF
. | TRBJ2-1 | TRBV7-6 | CASSLALTSDYNEQFF
. | TRBJ2-3 | TRBV2 | CASSAEGGSGTDTQYF
. | TRBJ1-1 | TRBV6-5 | CASSYSGGDTEAFF
medium-sized | TRBJ2-1 | TRBV28 | CASIYSGGNEQFF
. | TRBJ1-6 | TRBV21-1 | CASSKVADRALFGLNSPLHF
. | TRBJ2-1 | TRBV21-1 | CAPCGTEPYNEQFF
. | TRBJ1-4 | TRBV7-9 | CASSGGTANEKLFF
. | TRBJ2-3 | TRBV4-2 | CASSSTSEKSTDTQYF
. | TRBJ2-5 | TRBV6-6 | CASSEQTQETQYF
few | TRBJ2-2 | TRBV5-1 | CASSLGQGATGELFF
. | TRBJ1-5 | TRBV6-1 | CASSVHGSQPQHF
. | TRBJ1-2 | TRBV6-4 | CASSVEGTGNYGYTF
. | TRBJ2-6 | TRBV5-1 | CASSSPRWDRVAGANVLTF
. | TRBJ2-5 | TRBV13 | CASSPQRSRGIGTQYF